This T cell receptor beta chain was identified during a study of blood T cell repertoires in COVID-19. Regarding this clone: Other DNA sequences of this sample code for an identical CDR3.

In the study's own analysis: Nucleated cell number was recorded as an estimate derived from reference gene primer amplification. Repertoires were generated with immunoSEQ multiplex PCR, while TCRdb's copy carries only in-frame clones and drops some. The V and J calls and the clone size are those of that table, but D and trimming were determined from the DNA. The sample includes a few hundred thousand clones, about 87% seen only once; the top ten take around 3.1%. Sequencing was carried out using peripheral blood. The origin of this receptor is a man between 60 and 75 years old with acute or convalescent COVID-19.

CDR3 coding DNA: TGTGCCAGCAGTTACTCTCCGGGCCAAGAGACCCAGTACTTC. It yields the protein CASSYSPGQETQYF. The V call is TRBV6-5, the J call TRBJ2-5; D is uncertain. With 0 bases removed from V and 1 base from J, the gap between germline ends came to 6 bases. Germline CDR1 MNHEY, CDR2 SVGAGI. This CDR3 region has 14 residues.